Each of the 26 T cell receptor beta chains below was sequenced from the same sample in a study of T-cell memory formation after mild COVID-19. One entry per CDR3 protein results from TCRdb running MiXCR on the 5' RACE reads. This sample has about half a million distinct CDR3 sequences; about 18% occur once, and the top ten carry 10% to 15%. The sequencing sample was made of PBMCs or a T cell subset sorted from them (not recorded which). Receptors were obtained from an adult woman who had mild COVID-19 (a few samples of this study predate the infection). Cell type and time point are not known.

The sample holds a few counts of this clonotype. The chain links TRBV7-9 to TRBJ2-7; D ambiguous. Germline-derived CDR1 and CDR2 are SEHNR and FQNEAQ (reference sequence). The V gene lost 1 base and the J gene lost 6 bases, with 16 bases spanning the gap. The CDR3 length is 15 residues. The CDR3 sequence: CASSLGVGSFAEQYF. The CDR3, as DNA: TGTGCCAGCAGCTTAGGCGTGGGTTCGTTCGCCGAGCAGTACTTC.

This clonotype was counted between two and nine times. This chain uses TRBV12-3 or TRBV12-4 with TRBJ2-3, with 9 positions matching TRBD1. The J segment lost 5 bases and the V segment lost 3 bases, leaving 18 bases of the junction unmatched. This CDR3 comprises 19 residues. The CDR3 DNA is TGTGCCAGCAGTTTCTCCCCAATGTTCACAGGGGGCCAAAGAGATACGCAGTATTTT. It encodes CASSFSPMFTGGQRDTQYF.

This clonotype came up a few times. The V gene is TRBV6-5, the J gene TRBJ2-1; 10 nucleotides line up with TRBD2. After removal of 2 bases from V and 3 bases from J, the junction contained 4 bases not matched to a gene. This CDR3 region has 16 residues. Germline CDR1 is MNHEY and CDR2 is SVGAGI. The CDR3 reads CASSYLLAGVYNEQFF. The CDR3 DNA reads TGTGCCAGCAGTTACCTTCTAGCGGGAGTCTACAATGAGCAGTTCTTC.

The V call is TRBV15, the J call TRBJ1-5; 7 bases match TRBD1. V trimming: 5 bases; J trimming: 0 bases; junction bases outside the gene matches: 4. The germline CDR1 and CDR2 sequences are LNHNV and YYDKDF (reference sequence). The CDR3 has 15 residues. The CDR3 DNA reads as TGTGCCACCAGCGAGGGACAGAATAGCAATCAGCCCCAGCATTTT. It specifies CATSEGQNSNQPQHF.

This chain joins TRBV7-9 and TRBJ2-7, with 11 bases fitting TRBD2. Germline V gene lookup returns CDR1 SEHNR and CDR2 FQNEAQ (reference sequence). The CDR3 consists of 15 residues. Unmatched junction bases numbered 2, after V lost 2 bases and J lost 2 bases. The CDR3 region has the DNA TGTGCCAGCAGCTTAACTAGCGGGGGACCCTACGAGCAGTACTTC. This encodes CASSLTSGGPYEQYF.

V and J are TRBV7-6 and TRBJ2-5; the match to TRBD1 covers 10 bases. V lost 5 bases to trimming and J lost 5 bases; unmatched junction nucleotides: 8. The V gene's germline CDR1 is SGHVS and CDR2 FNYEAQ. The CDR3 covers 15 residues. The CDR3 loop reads CASSPGTGVFETQYF. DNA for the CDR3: TGTGCCAGCAGCCCCGGGACAGGGGTTTTTGAGACCCAGTACTTC.

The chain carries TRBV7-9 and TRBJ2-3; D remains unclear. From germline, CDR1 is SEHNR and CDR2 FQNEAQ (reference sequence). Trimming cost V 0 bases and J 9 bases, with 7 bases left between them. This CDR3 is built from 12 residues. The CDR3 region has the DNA TGTGCCAGCAGCTTAGCGGAGAGAACGCAGTATTTT. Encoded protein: CASSLAERTQYF.

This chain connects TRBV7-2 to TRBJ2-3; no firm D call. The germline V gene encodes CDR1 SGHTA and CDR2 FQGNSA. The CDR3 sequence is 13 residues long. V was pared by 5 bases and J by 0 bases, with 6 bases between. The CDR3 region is CASSRSSTDTQYF. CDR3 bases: TGTGCCAGCAGCCGGTCGAGCACAGATACGCAGTATTTT.

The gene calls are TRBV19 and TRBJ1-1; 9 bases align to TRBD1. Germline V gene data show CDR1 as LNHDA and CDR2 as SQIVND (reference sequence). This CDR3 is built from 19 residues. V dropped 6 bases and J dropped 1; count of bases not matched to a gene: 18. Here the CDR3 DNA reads TGTGCCAGTAGCCGTCGGGGGACAGGGCGAGGGGTATGGAACACTGAAGCTTTCTTT. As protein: CASSRRGTGRGVWNTEAFF.

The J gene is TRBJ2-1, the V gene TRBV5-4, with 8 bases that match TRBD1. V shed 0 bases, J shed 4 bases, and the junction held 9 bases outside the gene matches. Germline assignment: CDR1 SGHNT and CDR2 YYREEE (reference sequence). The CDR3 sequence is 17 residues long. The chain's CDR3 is CASSLEGQGAGYNEQFF. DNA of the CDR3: TGTGCCAGCAGCTTGGAAGGGCAGGGGGCGGGTTACAATGAGCAGTTCTTC.

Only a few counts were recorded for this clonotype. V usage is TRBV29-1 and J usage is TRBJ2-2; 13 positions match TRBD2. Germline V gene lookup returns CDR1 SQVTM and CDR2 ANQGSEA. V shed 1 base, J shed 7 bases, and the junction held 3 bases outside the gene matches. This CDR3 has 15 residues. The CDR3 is CSVEGTSGSNGELFF. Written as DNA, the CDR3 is TGCAGCGTTGAAGGGACTAGCGGGAGTAACGGGGAGCTGTTTTTT.

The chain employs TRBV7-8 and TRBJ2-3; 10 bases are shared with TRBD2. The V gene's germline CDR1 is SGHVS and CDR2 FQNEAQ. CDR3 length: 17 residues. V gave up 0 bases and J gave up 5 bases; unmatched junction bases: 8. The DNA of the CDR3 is TGTGCCAGCAGCTTAGCGTGGCTAGCGGGAGTCGTAGATACGCAGTATTTT. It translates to CASSLAWLAGVVDTQYF.

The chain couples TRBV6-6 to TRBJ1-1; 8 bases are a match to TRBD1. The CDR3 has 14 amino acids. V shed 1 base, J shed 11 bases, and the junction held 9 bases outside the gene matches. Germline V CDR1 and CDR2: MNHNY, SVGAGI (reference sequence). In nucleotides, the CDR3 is TGTGCCAGCAGTTACTTTGGGGGACAGGAAGAGGCTTTCTTT. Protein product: CASSYFGGQEEAFF.

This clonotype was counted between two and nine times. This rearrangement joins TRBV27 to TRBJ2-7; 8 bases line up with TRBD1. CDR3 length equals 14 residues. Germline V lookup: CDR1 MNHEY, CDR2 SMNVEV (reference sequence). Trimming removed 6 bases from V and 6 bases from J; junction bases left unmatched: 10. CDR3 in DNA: TGTGCCAGCAGCCCCGACAGGGGTCGTCGCGAGCAGTACTTC. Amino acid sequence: CASSPDRGRREQYF.

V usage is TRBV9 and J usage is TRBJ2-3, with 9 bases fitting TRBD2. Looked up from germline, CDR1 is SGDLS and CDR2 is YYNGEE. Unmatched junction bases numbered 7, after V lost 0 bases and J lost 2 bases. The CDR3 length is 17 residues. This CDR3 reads CASSVGPSGTYTDTQYF. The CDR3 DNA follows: TGTGCCAGCAGCGTAGGTCCTAGCGGGACATACACAGATACGCAGTATTTT.

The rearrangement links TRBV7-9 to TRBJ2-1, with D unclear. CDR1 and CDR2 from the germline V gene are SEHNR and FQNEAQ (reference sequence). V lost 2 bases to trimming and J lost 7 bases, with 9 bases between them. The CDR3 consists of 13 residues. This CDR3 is CASSLTIMNEQFF. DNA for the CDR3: TGTGCCAGCAGCTTAACGATTATGAATGAGCAGTTCTTC.

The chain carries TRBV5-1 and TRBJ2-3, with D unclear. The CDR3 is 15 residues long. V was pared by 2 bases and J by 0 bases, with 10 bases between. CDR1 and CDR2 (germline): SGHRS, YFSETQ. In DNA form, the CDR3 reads TGCGCCAGCAGCTTTGGGGATGGGAGCACAGATACGCAGTATTTT. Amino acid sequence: CASSFGDGSTDTQYF.

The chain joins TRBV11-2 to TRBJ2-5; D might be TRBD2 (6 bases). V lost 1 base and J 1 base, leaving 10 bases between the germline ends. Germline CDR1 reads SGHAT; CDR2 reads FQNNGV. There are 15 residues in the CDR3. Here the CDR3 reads CASSLGGLVQETQYF. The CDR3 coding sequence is TGTGCCAGCAGCTTAGGGGGACTTGTCCAAGAGACCCAGTACTTC.

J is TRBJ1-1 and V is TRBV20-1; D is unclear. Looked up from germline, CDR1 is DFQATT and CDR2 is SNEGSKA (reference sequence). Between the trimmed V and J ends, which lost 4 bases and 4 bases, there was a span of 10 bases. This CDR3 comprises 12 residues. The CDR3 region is CSATRSGTEAFF. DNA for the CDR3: TGCAGTGCTACTAGGAGCGGCACTGAAGCTTTCTTT.

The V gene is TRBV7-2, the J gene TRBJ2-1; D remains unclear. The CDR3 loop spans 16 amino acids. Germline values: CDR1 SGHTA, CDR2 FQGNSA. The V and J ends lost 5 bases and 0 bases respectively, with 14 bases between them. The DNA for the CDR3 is TGTGCCAGCAGCCGAAGTCGGGTGAGCTCCTACAATGAGCAGTTCTTC. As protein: CASSRSRVSSYNEQFF.

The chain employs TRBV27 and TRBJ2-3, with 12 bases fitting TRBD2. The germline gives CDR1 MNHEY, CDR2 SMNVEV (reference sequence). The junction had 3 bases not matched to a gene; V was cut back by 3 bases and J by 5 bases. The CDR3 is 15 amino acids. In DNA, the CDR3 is TGTGCCAGCAGTTTTCTAGCGGGAGGGTTAGATACGCAGTATTTT. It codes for CASSFLAGGLDTQYF.

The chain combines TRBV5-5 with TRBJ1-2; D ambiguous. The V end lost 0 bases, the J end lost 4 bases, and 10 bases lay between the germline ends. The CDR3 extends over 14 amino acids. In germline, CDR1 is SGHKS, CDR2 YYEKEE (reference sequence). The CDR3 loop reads CASSLGGIGYGYTF. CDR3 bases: TGTGCCAGCAGCTTGGGGGGTATAGGCTATGGCTACACCTTC.

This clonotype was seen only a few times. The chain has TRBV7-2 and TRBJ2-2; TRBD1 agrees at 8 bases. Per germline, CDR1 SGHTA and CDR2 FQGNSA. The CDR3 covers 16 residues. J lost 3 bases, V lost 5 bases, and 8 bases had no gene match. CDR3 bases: TGTGCCAGCAGCCGCTCGGGACAGGTGTACACCGGGGAGCTGTTTTTT. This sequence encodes CASSRSGQVYTGELFF.

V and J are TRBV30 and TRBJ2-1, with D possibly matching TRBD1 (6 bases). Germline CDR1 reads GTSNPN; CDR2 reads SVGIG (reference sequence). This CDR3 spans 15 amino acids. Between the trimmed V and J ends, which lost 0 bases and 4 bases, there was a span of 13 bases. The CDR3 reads CAWSVEGGMYNEQFF. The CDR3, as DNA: TGTGCCTGGAGTGTAGAAGGGGGAATGTACAATGAGCAGTTCTTC.

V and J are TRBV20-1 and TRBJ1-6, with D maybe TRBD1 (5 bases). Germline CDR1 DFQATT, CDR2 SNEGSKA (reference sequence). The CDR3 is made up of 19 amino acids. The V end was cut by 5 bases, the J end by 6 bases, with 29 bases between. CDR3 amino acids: CSAPFSHKMTENLNSPLHF. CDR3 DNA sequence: TGCAGTGCTCCCTTTTCCCACAAGATGACAGAGAACCTTAATTCACCCCTCCACTTT.

The chain's CDR3 is CASSETVNLYEQYF. DNA for the CDR3: TGTGCCAGCAGTGAGACTGTTAACCTCTACGAGCAGTACTTC. The chain uses TRBV12-3 or TRBV12-4 and TRBJ2-7; D not certain. V was cut by 5 bases and J by 3 bases, with 14 bases left in between. The CDR3 is 14 amino acids.